This is a list of T cell receptor beta chains from one sample in a study of blood T cells in healthy people across ages. TCRdb independently ran MiXCR on the 5' RACE reads; one entry per CDR3 protein. In the table there are roughly 1,800,000 distinct CDR3 sequences, around 50% of which are singletons. The specimen was blood. These receptor sequences come from a woman aged 40 to 50 in good health. The CDR3 runs from the conserved cysteine through the conserved F or W. D genes are given only for firm matches. Clone sizes are given selectively: once, few, many, or a class where the clone is expanded.

>NA|TRBV20-1|TRBJ1-4|NA|15
CSARENTGTNEKLFF
TGCAGTGCTAGAGAAAATACAGGGACTAATGAAAAACTGTTTTTT
>TRBD1|TRBV5-5|TRBJ2-1|NA|15
CASSLTGTGLGEQFF
TGTGCCAGCAGCTTGACCGGGACAGGGTTGGGTGAGCAGTTCTTC
>TRBD2|TRBV20-1|TRBJ2-5|NA|15
CSARDSGGHKETQYF
TGCAGTGCTAGAGACAGCGGGGGTCATAAAGAGACCCAGTACTTC
>NA|TRBV29-1|TRBJ2-4|NA|13
CSVGGEVKNIQYF
TGCAGCGTTGGGGGCGAAGTTAAAAACATTCAGTACTTC
>TRBD2|TRBV12-3/TRBV12-4|TRBJ2-3|NA|14
CASRLAGITDTQYF
TGTGCCAGCAGGCTAGCGGGGATCACAGATACGCAGTATTTT
>TRBD2|TRBV5-1|TRBJ2-1|NA|15
CASIAGGPGNNEQFF
TGCGCCAGCATAGCGGGGGGGCCTGGGAACAATGAGCAGTTCTTC
>NA|TRBV2|TRBJ2-7|few|12
CASTQGPTEQYF
TGTGCCAGCACACAAGGACCGACCGAGCAGTACTTC
>TRBD2|TRBV3-1|TRBJ2-3|once|13
CASSQAGLGTQYF
TGTGCCAGCAGCCAAGCGGGACTAGGTACGCAGTATTTT
>NA|TRBV5-1|TRBJ2-3|NA|19
CASSLESGVPPSSTDTQYF
TGCGCCAGCAGCTTGGAATCAGGCGTCCCTCCTTCTAGCACAGATACGCAGTATTTT
>TRBD2|TRBV5-1|TRBJ2-3|few|16
CASSFRTSGGILPQYF
TGCGCCAGCAGCTTCAGGACTAGCGGGGGGATTTTGCCGCAGTATTTT
>TRBD2|TRBV20-1|TRBJ2-1|NA|15
CSASGLAAEPDEQFF
TGCAGTGCTAGTGGTCTAGCGGCTGAACCTGATGAGCAGTTCTTC
>TRBD2|TRBV12-3/TRBV12-4|TRBJ2-1|few|11
CASNLAGEQFF
TGTGCCAGCAATCTAGCGGGCGAGCAGTTCTTC
>TRBD2|TRBV15|TRBJ2-5|NA|15
CATDSSGGLGGTQYF
TGTGCCACCGATTCCAGCGGGGGCCTCGGTGGGACCCAGTACTTC
>TRBD2|TRBV7-2|TRBJ2-3|few|18
CASSQFRTSRASTDTQYF
TGTGCCAGCAGCCAATTTAGGACTAGCAGGGCTAGCACAGATACGCAGTATTTT
>NA|TRBV3-1|TRBJ2-1|once|13
CASSLNLLDEQFF
TGTGCCAGCAGCCTCAACCTCCTAGATGAGCAGTTCTTC